This is a list of T cell receptor beta chains from one sample in a study of cytomegalovirus exposure and HLA in healthy donors. Libraries were prepared by immunoSEQ multiplex PCR; TCRdb keeps only in-frame clonotypes and omits some of them. The table lists 50,000 or so clones, approximately 82% of them singletons. The specimen was PBMCs. These receptors originate from a young woman in good health and CMV-seronegative. Both conserved end residues are part of each CDR3. The D gene is left open where the match is weak. Clone size is shown for a subset of rows, as once, few, many or a class of expanded clone.

NA,TRBV15,TRBJ1-5,16,TRBD1,CATSRDWTGGNQPQHF,TGTGCCACCAGCAGAGATTGGACAGGGGGCAATCAGCCCCAGCATTTT
NA,TRBV29-1,TRBJ1-1,16,NA,CSVEGVNGRANTEAFF,TGCAGCGTTGAAGGGGTCAACGGGAGGGCGAACACTGAAGCTTTCTTT
NA,TRBV7-8,TRBJ2-7,14,TRBD1,CASSPGDRGREQYF,TGTGCCAGCAGCCCCGGGGACAGGGGGCGCGAGCAGTACTTC
NA,TRBV15,TRBJ1-6,12,TRBD1,CATREGASPLHF,TGTGCCACCAGGGAGGGGGCTTCACCCCTCCACTTT
NA,TRBV14,TRBJ2-7,14,NA,CASSQAGKAYEQYF,TGTGCCAGCAGCCAAGCGGGAAAGGCCTACGAGCAGTACTTC
NA,TRBV19,TRBJ2-7,15,TRBD2,CASSSTTSAAYEQYF,TGTGCCAGTAGTAGTACGACTAGCGCCGCCTACGAGCAGTACTTC
NA,TRBV6-1,TRBJ1-2,14,TRBD1,CASIPDRDSIGYTF,TGTGCCAGCATCCCAGACAGGGACTCTATCGGGTACACCTTC
NA,TRBV27,TRBJ2-5,14,NA,CASSSPQSQETQYF,TGTGCCAGCAGTTCCCCGCAGTCCCAAGAGACCCAGTACTTC
NA,TRBV4-1,TRBJ2-5,17,TRBD1,CASSQDHRTGGRETQYF,TGCGCCAGCAGCCAAGATCATCGGACAGGGGGAAGGGAGACCCAGTACTTC
NA,TRBV2,TRBJ1-1,14,TRBD1,CASSGQGKATEAFF,TGTGCCAGCAGTGGACAGGGGAAGGCCACTGAAGCTTTCTTT
once,TRBV6-6,TRBJ1-3,14,NA,CASSYRDTGNTIYF,TGTGCCAGCAGTTACAGGGACACTGGAAACACCATATATTTT
NA,TRBV6-1,TRBJ2-2,16,TRBD2,CASSELLAGNTGELFF,TGTGCCAGCAGTGAACTGCTAGCGGGGAACACCGGGGAGCTGTTTTTT
few,TRBV18,TRBJ2-3,15,NA,CASSPETGSQDTQYF,TGTGCCAGCTCACCCGAAACAGGGAGTCAGGATACGCAGTATTTT
few,TRBV29-1,TRBJ2-1,14,NA,CSVDYAGAGNEQFF,TGCAGCGTTGATTACGCGGGGGCGGGAAATGAGCAGTTCTTC
NA,TRBV15,TRBJ1-2,13,TRBD1,CATRTGGRIGYTF,TGTGCCACCAGGACAGGGGGACGGATTGGCTACACCTTC
NA,TRBV28,TRBJ2-6,18,NA,CASTGSPPGLSGANGLTF,TGTGCCAGCACCGGTAGCCCCCCAGGGCTTTCTGGGGCCAACGGCCTGACTTTC
once,TRBV11-3,TRBJ2-7,16,TRBD2,CASSSGTSGPPYEQYF,TGTGCCAGCAGTTCTGGGACTAGCGGGCCCCCCTACGAGCAGTACTTC
NA,TRBV19,TRBJ2-2,14,TRBD2,CASSNGLAVGELFF,TGTGCCAGTAGTAACGGACTAGCCGTCGGGGAGCTGTTTTTT
NA,TRBV28,TRBJ1-1,17,TRBD1,CASSLGNRGRRNTEAFF,TGTGCCAGCAGTTTAGGGAACAGGGGAAGAAGGAACACTGAAGCTTTCTTT
NA,TRBV6-1,TRBJ1-1,13,NA,CASTNRPNTEAFF,TGTGCCAGCACCAACAGACCCAACACTGAAGCTTTCTTT
NA,TRBV6-5,TRBJ1-3,15,NA,CASSLDGTPGNTIYF,TGTGCCAGCAGCCTTGATGGGACACCTGGAAACACCATATATTTT
NA,TRBV18,TRBJ2-7,14,NA,CASSPQPGTYEQYF,TGTGCCAGCTCACCACAACCGGGAACCTACGAGCAGTACTTC
NA,TRBV5-6,TRBJ2-4,16,TRBD2,CASSPGGASGSGVDYF,TGTGCCAGCAGCCCAGGGGGCGCTAGCGGGAGTGGGGTAGATTACTTC
NA,TRBV11-3,TRBJ2-2,16,TRBD2,CASSFAAGRNTGELFF,TGTGCCAGCAGCTTTGCAGCGGGAAGGAACACCGGGGAGCTGTTTTTT
once,TRBV19,TRBJ2-2,15,TRBD1,CASDRGSANTGELFF,TGTGCCAGTGACAGGGGATCCGCGAACACCGGGGAGCTGTTTTTT
NA,TRBV5-4,TRBJ2-6,17,TRBD1,CASSARYRGSGANVLTF,TGTGCCAGCAGCGCCCGGTACAGGGGCTCTGGGGCCAACGTCCTGACTTTC
NA,TRBV4-2,TRBJ2-6,17,NA,CASSQDHRSGGANVLTF,TGTGCCAGCAGCCAAGATCATAGAAGTGGTGGGGCCAACGTCCTGACTTTC
NA,TRBV10-3,TRBJ2-7,17,TRBD2,CAISESKGGSVPYEQYF,TGTGCCATCAGTGAGTCGAAGGGCGGGAGTGTTCCCTACGAGCAGTACTTC
NA,TRBV27,TRBJ2-7,14,TRBD1,CASSLSGTAYEQYF,TGTGCCAGCAGTTTATCCGGGACAGCCTACGAGCAGTACTTC
NA,TRBV21-1,TRBJ1-5,16,NA,CASSKVSVHSNQPQHF,TGTGCCAGCAGCAAAGTCTCGGTCCATAGCAATCAGCCCCAGCATTTT
NA,TRBV10-2,TRBJ1-2,16,NA,CASSESWGGRSYGYTF,TGCGCCAGCAGTGAGTCATGGGGGGGGCGGTCGTATGGCTACACCTTC
NA,TRBV10-3,TRBJ2-3,15,TRBD2,CAIQVVAGVSDTQYF,TGTGCCATTCAAGTGGTAGCGGGAGTTTCAGATACGCAGTATTTT
NA,TRBV5-1,TRBJ2-5,15,NA,CASSGRQGGEETQYF,TGCGCCAGCAGCGGCCGACAGGGAGGAGAAGAGACCCAGTACTTC